The clone carrying this T cell receptor (beta chain) was recorded only once. The CDR3 is 17 amino acids. Germline CDR1 MNHEY, CDR2 SMNVEV (reference sequence). The V end was cut by 4 bases, the J end by 2 bases, with 19 bases between. The data are from a study of high-grade serous ovarian cancer treatment subgroups. The method was immunoSEQ multiplex PCR; TCRdb's version includes in-frame clones alone and lacks a portion of them. The sample has about 12,000 clones, 88% seen once. Tumor samples were taken before definitive surgery or chemotherapy. This clonotype was sampled from a human donor with high-grade serous ovarian cancer. The rearrangement uses TRBV27 and TRBJ2-3, with D unresolved. Specimen: tumor tissue. This CDR3 is CASSWLVPELNTDTQYF. The CDR3 DNA is TGTGCCAGCAGTTGGCTGGTGCCGGAGCTCAACACAGATACGCAGTATTTT.